This T cell receptor beta chain was identified in a study of T cell repertoires in cytomegalovirus infection (dated by TCRdb to between 2017 and 2020). With regard to the full study: The HLA type of each donor mattered for the analysis, because public TCR beta signatures pointed to carriage of CMV infection along with the matching HLA type. Overall study results and their limits: The ex vivo response was dominated by HLA-C-restricted CMV-specific TCR beta clonotypes, which also provided the single most frequent clonotype in two of eight donors. In both this cohort and an independent cohort of approximately 350 donors, the cumulative frequency of public TCR beta family members distinguished carriers of CMV infection plus the relevant HLA type.

Via the germline V gene, CDR1 is SGHRS and CDR2 YFSETQ. The CDR3 sequence holds 14 residues, the cysteine and phenylalanine included. CDR3 DNA is the only sequence kept; it has 42 bases, read in frame from the first base. Between the V and J ends, shortened by 4 bases and 2 bases respectively, the junction contains 12 bases. There are a few counts of this clonotype. This clone's antigen is unknown. No base quality values were provided; no much bigger clone lies one nucleotide off. Sequencing relied on an Illumina HiSeq 1500. TCRdb trimmed the raw reads at Q25, called clones with MiXCR and kept productive beta chains. Identical CDR3 proteins give one entry, which carries the most common genes and DNA. The sample table lists a few hundred thousand distinct CDR3 sequences, about a quarter of them with a count of one. The ten largest clones capture 13% of the sample.

The source material was PBMCs. The receptor comes from a human donor in good health (CMV status not recorded). Some clones in this sample may be carry-over from other donors' samples. The chain uses TRBV5-1 and TRBJ2-5, and possibly TRBD2, on 5 matching bases. The CDR3 region: CASSGLEAQETQYF. The DNA sequence is TGCGCCAGCAGCGGGCTGGAGGCGCAAGAGACCCAGTACTTC.